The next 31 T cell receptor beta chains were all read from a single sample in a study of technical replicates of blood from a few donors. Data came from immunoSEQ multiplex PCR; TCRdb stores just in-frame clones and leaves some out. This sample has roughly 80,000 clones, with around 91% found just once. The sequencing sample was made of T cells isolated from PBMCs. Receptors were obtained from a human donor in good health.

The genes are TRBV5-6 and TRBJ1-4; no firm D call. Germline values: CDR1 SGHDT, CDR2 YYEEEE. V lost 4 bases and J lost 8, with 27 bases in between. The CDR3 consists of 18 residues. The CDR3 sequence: CASSPPTHRTGGREKLFF. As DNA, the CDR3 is TGTGCCAGCAGCCCGCCGACCCATAGGACGGGAGGAAGGGAAAAACTGTTTTTT.

The CDR3 reads CASSSGIGVNEQFF. CDR3 nucleotides: TGCGCCAGCAGTAGCGGGATAGGCGTGAATGAGCAGTTCTTC. The chain recombines TRBV10-2 with TRBJ2-1, with 7 positions matching TRBD2. The J segment lost 7 bases and the V segment lost 5 bases, leaving 8 bases of the junction unmatched. CDR1 and CDR2 (germline): WSHSY, SAAADI. This CDR3 contains 14 residues.

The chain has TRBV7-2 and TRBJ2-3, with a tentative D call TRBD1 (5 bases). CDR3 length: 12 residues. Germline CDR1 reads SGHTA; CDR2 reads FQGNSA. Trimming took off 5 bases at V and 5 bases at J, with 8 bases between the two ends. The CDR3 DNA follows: TGTGCCAGCAGCCCCCAGGGAGATACGCAGTATTTT. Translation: CASSPQGDTQYF. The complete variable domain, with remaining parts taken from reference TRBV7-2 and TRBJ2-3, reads GAGVSQSPSNKVTEKGKDVELRCDPISGHTALYWYRQSLGQGLEFLIYFQGNSAPDKSGLPSDRFSAERTGGSVSTLTIQRTQQEDSAVYLCASSPQGDTQYFGPGTRLTVL.

The CDR3 is CASSLTGNGANVLTF. CDR3 in DNA: TGTGCCAGCAGCCTTACAGGGAACGGGGCCAACGTCCTGACTTTC. The chain employs TRBV9 and TRBJ2-6, with a possible D match to TRBD1 (6 bases). Germline lookup yields CDR1 SGDLS and CDR2 YYNGEE. The V end was cut by 4 bases, the J end by 4 bases, with 12 bases between. The CDR3 is made up of 15 amino acids. The full variable domain, completed using reference TRBV9 and TRBJ2-6, is DSGVTQTPKHLITATGQRVTLRCSPRSGDLSVYWYQQSLDQGLQFLIQYYNGEERAKGNILERFSAQQFPDLHSELNLSSLELGDSALYFCASSLTGNGANVLTFGAGSRLTVL.

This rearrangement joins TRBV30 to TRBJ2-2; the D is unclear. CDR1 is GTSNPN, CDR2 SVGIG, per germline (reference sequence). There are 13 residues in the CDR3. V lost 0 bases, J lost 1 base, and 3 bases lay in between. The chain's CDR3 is CAWSVRNTGELFF. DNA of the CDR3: TGTGCCTGGAGTGTGAGGAACACCGGGGAGCTGTTTTTT.

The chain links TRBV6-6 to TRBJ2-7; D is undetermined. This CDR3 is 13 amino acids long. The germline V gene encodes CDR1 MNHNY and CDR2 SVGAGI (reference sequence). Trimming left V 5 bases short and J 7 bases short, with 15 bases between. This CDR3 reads CASSPDPRLEQYF. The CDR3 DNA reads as TGTGCCAGCAGTCCCGACCCCAGGCTAGAGCAGTACTTC.

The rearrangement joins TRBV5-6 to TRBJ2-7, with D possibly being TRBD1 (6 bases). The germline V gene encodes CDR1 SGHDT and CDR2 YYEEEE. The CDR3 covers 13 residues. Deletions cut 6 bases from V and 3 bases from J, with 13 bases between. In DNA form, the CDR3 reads TGTGCCAGCACGGGACACGCGTACTACGAGCAGTACTTC. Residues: CASTGHAYYEQYF.

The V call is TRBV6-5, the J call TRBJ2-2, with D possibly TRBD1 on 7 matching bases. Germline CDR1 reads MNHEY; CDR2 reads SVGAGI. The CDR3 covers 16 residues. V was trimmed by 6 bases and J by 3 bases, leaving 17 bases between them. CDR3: CASSYPGGTDTGELFF. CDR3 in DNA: TGTGCCAGCAGCTACCCAGGGGGGACGGACACCGGGGAGCTGTTTTTT.

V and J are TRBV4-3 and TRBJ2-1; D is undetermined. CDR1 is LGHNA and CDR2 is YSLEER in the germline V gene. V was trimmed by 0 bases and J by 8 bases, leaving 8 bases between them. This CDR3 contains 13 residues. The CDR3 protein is CASSQDISDEQFF. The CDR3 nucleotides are TGCGCCAGCAGCCAAGATATCAGCGATGAGCAGTTCTTC.

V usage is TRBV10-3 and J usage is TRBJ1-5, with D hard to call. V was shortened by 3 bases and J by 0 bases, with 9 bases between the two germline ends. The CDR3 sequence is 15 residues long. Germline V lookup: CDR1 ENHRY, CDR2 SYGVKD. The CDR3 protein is CAISEGGLSNQPQHF. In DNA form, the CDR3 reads TGTGCCATCAGTGAAGGAGGCCTTAGCAATCAGCCCCAGCATTTT.

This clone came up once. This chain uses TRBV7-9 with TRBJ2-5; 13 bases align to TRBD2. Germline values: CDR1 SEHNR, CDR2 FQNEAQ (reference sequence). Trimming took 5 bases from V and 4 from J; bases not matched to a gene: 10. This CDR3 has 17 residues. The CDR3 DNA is TGTGCCAGCAGCGCCACCCTAACTAGCGGGGGGGGAGAGACCCAGTACTTC. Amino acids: CASSATLTSGGGETQYF.

The CDR3 region is CASSPPRVAGPVLDEQFF. The CDR3 bases are TGTGCCAGCTCACCACCCCGGGTAGCGGGCCCGGTTTTGGATGAGCAGTTCTTC. The chain employs TRBV18 and TRBJ2-1, with 7 bases lining up with TRBD2. V was clipped by 0 bases and J by 8 bases; unmatched bases: 16. CDR1 KGHSH and CDR2 LQKENI come from the germline V gene. CDR3 length: 18 amino acids.

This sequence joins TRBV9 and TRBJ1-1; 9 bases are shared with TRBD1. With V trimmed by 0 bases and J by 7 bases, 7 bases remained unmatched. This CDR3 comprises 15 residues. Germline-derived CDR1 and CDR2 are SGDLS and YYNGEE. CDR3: CASSVGSGTGSEAFF. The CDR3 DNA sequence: TGTGCCAGCAGCGTAGGGTCGGGGACAGGGAGTGAAGCTTTCTTT.

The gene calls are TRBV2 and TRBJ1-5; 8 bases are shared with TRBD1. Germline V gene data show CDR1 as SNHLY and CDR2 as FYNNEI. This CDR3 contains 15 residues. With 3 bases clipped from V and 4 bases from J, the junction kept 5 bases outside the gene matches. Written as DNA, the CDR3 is TGTGCCAGCAGTGATCCCGGGACAGGTAATCAGCCCCAGCATTTT. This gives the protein CASSDPGTGNQPQHF.

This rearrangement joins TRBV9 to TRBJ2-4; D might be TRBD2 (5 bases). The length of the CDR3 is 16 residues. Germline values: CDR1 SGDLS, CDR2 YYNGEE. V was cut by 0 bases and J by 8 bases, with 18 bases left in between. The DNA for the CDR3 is TGTGCCAGCAGCGTAGGTCTAGCCCTAGTTGATGACATTCAGTACTTC. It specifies CASSVGLALVDDIQYF.

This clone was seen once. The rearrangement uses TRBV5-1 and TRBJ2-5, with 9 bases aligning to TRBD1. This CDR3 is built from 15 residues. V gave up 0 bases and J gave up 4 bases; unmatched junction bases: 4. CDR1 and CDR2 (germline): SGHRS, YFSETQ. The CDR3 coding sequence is TGCGCCAGCAGCTTGGCCGGGACAGGGTCAGAGACCCAGTACTTC. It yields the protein CASSLAGTGSETQYF.

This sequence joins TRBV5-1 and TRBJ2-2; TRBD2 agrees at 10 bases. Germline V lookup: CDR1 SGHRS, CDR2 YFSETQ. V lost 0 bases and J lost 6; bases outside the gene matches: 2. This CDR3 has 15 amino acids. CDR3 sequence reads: CASSLEAGGPGELFF. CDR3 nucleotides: TGCGCCAGCAGCTTGGAAGCGGGAGGGCCCGGGGAGCTGTTTTTT.

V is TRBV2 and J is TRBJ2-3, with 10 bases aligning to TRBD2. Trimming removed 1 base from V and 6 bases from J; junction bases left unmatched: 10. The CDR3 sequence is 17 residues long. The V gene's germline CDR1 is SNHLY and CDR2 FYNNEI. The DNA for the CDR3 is TGTGCCAGCAGTGAAGGAGCGGGAGGGCCTAAGGGGGATACGCAGTATTTT. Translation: CASSEGAGGPKGDTQYF.

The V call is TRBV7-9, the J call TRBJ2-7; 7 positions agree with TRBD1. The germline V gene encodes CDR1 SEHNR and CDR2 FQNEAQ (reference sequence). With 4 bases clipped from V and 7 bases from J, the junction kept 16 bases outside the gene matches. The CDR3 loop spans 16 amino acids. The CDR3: CASSSGGVSGFGEQYF. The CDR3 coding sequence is TGTGCCAGCAGCTCAGGGGGAGTTTCCGGGTTCGGGGAGCAGTACTTC.

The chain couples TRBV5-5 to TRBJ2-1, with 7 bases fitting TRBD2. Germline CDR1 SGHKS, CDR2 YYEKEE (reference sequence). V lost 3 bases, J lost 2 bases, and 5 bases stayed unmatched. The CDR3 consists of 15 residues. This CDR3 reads CASSYAGETYNEQFF. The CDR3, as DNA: TGTGCCAGCAGCTACGCGGGAGAGACCTACAATGAGCAGTTCTTC. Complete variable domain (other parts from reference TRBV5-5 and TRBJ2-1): DAGVTQSPTHLIKTRGQQVTLRCSPISGHKSVSWYQQVLGQGPQFIFQYYEKEERGRGNFPDRFSARQFPNYSSELNVNALLLGDSALYLCASSYAGETYNEQFFGPGTRLTVL.

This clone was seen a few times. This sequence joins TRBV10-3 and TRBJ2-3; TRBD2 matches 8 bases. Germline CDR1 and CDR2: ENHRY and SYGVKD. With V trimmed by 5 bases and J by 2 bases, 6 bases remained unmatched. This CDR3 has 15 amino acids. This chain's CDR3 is CAISPGTRATDTQYF. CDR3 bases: TGTGCCATCAGTCCCGGGACTAGGGCCACAGATACGCAGTATTTT.

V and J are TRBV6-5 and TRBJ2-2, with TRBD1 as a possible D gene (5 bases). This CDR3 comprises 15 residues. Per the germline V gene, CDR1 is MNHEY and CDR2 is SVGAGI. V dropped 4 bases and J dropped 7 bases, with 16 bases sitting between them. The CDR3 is CASSFEEQVGGELFF. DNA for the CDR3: TGTGCCAGCAGTTTCGAGGAACAGGTCGGCGGGGAGCTGTTTTTT.

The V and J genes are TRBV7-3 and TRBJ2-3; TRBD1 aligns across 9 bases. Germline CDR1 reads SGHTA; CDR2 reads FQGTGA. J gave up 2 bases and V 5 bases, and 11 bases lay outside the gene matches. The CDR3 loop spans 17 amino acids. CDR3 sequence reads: CASSQGTGTLVTDTQYF. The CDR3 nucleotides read TGTGCCAGCAGCCAAGGGACAGGGACCCTTGTCACAGATACGCAGTATTTT.

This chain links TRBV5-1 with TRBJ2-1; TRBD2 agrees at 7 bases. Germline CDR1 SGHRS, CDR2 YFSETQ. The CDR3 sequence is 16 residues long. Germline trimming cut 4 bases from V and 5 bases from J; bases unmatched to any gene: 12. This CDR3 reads CASSESRGTVNNEQFF. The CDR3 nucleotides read TGCGCCAGCAGCGAATCGCGGGGGACTGTTAACAATGAGCAGTTCTTC. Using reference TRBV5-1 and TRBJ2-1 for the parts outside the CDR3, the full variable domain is KAGVTQTPRYLIKTRGQQVTLSCSPISGHRSVSWYQQTPGQGLQFLFEYFSETQRNKGNFPGRFSGRQFSNSRSEMNVSTLELGDSALYLCASSESRGTVNNEQFFGPGTRLTVL.

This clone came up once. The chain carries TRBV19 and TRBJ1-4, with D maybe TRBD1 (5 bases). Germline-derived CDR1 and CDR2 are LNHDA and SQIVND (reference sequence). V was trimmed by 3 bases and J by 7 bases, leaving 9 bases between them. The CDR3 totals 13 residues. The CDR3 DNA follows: TGTGCCAGTAGTATGGGGCGGGGTGAAAAACTGTTTTTT. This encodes CASSMGRGEKLFF.

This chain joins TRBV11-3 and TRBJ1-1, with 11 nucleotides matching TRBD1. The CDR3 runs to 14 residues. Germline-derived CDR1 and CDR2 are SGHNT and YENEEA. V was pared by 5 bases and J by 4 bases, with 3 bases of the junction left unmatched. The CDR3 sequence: CASSTGQGATEAFF. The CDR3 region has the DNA TGTGCCAGCAGCACCGGACAGGGGGCCACTGAAGCTTTCTTT.

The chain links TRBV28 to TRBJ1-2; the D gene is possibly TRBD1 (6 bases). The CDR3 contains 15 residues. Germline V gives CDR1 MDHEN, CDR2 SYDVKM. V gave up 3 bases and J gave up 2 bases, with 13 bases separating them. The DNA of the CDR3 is TGTGCCAGCAGTTTTCGCAGGGGCACGAACTATGGCTACACCTTC. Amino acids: CASSFRRGTNYGYTF.

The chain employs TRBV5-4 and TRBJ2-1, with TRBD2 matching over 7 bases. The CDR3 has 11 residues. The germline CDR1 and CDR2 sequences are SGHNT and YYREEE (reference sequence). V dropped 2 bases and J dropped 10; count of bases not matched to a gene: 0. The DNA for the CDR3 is TGTGCCAGCAGCTTAGCGGGAGAGCAGTTCTTC. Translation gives CASSLAGEQFF.

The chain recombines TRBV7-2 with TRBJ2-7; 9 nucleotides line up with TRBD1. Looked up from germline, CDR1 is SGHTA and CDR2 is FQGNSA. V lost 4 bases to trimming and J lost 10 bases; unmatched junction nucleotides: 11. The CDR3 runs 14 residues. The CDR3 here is CASSWKLRDREQYF. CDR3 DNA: TGTGCCAGCAGCTGGAAACTCCGGGACAGGGAACAGTACTTC. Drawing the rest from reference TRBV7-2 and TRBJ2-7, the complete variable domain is GAGVSQSPSNKVTEKGKDVELRCDPISGHTALYWYRQSLGQGLEFLIYFQGNSAPDKSGLPSDRFSAERTGGSVSTLTIQRTQQEDSAVYLCASSWKLRDREQYFGPGTRLTVT.

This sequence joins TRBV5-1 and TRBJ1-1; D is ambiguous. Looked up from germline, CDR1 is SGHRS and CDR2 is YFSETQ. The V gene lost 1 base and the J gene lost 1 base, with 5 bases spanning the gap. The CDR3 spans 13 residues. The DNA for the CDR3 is TGCGCCAGCAGCTTGACAGAGAACACTGAAGCTTTCTTT. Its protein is CASSLTENTEAFF.

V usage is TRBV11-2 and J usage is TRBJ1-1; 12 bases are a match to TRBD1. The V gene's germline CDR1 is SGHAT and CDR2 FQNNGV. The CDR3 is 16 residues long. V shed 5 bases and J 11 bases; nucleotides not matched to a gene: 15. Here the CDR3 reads CASSPSLRDRGLRAFF. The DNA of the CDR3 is TGTGCCAGCAGCCCCTCCCTCCGGGACAGGGGGCTGAGGGCTTTCTTT.